This paragraph covers one T cell receptor (beta chain) sequence. The CDR3 has 15 amino acids. Looked up from germline, CDR1 is DFQATT and CDR2 is SNEGSKA (reference sequence). Trimming pared 0 bases from V and 0 bases from J, leaving 12 bases between. This sample is drawn from a study of CD8 T cells in ankylosing spondylitis. Molecular-barcoded quantitative 5'-RACE produced these TCR beta libraries. TCRdb recomputed calls from the 5' RACE reads with MiXCR, one row per CDR3 protein. This sample has some 300,000 distinct CDR3 sequences, with around 20% found just once. The sample was blood, either unsorted or a sorted T cell fraction (not recorded which). The chain couples TRBV20-1 to TRBJ2-7; D might be TRBD1 (5 bases). The receptor was isolated from a female donor with ankylosing spondylitis or in good health (not recorded which). Written as DNA, the CDR3 is TGCAGTGCTAGAGATAGGAAGGGGCGCTCCTACGAGCAGTACTTC. Translated, it gives CSARDRKGRSYEQYF.